This T cell receptor beta chain was recorded in a study of cytomegalovirus exposure and HLA in healthy donors. CDR1 and CDR2 (germline): SGHDT, YYEEEE. The V and J ends lost 7 bases and 10 bases respectively, with 29 bases between them. This CDR3 has 16 residues. This clone has a single count. TCRdb keeps only in-frame clones here, not all; method: immunoSEQ multiplex PCR. The sample carries approximately 180,000 clones, around 88% recorded once. This receptor was identified in a woman in her late teens or twenties in good health and CMV-seronegative. The V call is TRBV5-6, the J call TRBJ1-2; possibly TRBD1 for D (6 bases). The sample was PBMCs. The CDR3 DNA is TGTGCCAGCCGAGCGACACACCATCAGGGGAAGGGGATCTACACCTTC. It encodes CASRATHHQGKGIYTF.